This TCR beta chain stems from a study of blood T cell repertoires in COVID-19. Study in general: The United States, Italy and Spain were the sources of the acute and convalescent COVID-19 samples. The analysed material was cDNA or gDNA that came from T cells, B-cell-depleted T cells, or PBMCs.

Per the study methods: Reference gene primer amplification in the assay estimated nucleated cell counts. Assay used: immunoSEQ multiplex PCR; TCRdb lists only in-frame clones, some missing. That table supplies the V and J calls and clone size; D and trimming were determined from the DNA. The table lists 200,000 to 300,000 clones, 87% of them singletons. Germline CDR1 reads SGHAT; CDR2 reads FQNNGV. With V trimmed by 2 bases and J by 3 bases, 6 bases remained unmatched. This CDR3 comprises 16 residues. The clonotype originates from a man in his 60s who had recovered from COVID-19. The chain joins TRBV11-2 to TRBJ2-7, with 11 nucleotides matching TRBD1. The sample was peripheral blood. The CDR3 sequence: CASSLRRDRGIYEQYF. The CDR3 DNA sequence: TGTGCCAGCAGCTTACGCCGGGACAGGGGGATCTACGAGCAGTACTTC.